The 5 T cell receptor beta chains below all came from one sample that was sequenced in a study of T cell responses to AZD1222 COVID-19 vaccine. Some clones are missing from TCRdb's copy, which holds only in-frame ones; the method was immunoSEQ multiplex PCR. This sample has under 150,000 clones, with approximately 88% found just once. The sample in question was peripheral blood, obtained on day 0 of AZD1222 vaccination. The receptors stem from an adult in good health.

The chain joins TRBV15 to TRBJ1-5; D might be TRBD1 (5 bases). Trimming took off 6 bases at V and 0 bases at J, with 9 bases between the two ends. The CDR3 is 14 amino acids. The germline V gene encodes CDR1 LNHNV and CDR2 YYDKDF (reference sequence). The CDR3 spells CATSQGYSNQPQHF. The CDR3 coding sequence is TGTGCCACCAGTCAGGGTTATAGCAATCAGCCCCAGCATTTT.

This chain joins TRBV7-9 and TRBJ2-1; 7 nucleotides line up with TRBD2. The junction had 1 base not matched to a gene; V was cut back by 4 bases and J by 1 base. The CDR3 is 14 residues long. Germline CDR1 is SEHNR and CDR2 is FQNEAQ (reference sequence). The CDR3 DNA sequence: TGTGCCAGCAGCTGGCGGGGGTCCTACAATGAGCAGTTCTTC. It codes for CASSWRGSYNEQFF.

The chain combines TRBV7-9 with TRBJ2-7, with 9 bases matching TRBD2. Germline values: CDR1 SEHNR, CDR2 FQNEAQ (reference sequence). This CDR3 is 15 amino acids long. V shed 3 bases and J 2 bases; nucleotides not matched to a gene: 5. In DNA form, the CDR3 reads TGTGCCAGCAGCTTTATGACTAGCGGTCCCTACGAGCAGTACTTC. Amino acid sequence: CASSFMTSGPYEQYF.

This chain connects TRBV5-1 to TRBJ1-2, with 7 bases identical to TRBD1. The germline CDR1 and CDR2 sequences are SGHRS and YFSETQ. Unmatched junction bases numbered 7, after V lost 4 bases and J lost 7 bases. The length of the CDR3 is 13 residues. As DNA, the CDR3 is TGCGCCAGCAGCCAGGGGGTTAGTAGTGGCTACACCTTC. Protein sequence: CASSQGVSSGYTF.

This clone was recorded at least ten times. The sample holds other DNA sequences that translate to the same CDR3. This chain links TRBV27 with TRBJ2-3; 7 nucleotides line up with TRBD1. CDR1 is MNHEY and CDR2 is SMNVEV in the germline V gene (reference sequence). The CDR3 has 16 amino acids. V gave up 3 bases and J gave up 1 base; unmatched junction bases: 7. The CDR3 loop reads CASSLARGKGTDTQYF. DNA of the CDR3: TGTGCCAGCAGTTTGGCCAGGGGGAAGGGCACAGATACGCAGTATTTT.